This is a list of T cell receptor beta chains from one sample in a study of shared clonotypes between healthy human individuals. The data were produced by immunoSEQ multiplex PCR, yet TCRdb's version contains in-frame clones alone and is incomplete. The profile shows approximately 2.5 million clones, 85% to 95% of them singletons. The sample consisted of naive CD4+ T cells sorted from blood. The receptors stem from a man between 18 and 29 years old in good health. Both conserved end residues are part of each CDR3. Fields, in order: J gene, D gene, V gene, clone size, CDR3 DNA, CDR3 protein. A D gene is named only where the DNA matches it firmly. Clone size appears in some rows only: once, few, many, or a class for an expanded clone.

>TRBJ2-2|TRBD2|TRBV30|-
TGTGCCGTTCGGACTAGCGGGAACACCGGGGAGCTGTTTTTT
CAVRTSGNTGELFF
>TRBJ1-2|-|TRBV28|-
TGTGCCAGCAGTTTAAGGGGTTTGGGTGGCTACACCTTC
CASSLRGLGGYTF
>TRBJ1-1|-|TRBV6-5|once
TGTGCCAGCAGTTACTACCGAGGCACTGAAGCTTTCTTT
CASSYYRGTEAFF
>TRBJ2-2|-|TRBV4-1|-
TGCGCCAGCAGCCAAGTGGTCAGGGGGAGGGGCACCGGGGAGCTGTTTTTT
CASSQVVRGRGTGELFF
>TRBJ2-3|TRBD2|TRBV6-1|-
TGTGCCAGCAGTGAGGGACTAGCGGGAAATACGCAGTATTTT
CASSEGLAGNTQYF
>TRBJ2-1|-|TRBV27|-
TGTGCCAGCAGCAGGAGGGGAAGCTCCTACAATGAGCAGTTCTTC
CASSRRGSSYNEQFF
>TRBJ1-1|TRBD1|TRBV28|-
TGTGCCAGCCCCCCTCGCGGACAGGGGTGGACGAACACTGAAGCTTTCTTT
CASPPRGQGWTNTEAFF
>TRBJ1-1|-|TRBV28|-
TGTGCCAGCAGTGTGGGAGGGGGGAACACTGAAGCTTTCTTT
CASSVGGGNTEAFF
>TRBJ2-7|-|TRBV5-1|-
TGCGCCAGCAGCTTGGAGGGGAATCGCGAGCAGTACTTC
CASSLEGNREQYF
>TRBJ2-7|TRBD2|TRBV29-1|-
TGCAGCGTTGCCGGTAGCGGGAGCTCCTACGAGCAGTACTTC
CSVAGSGSSYEQYF
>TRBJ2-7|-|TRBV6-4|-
TGTGCCAGCAGTTTGGCACCCTACGAGCAGTACTTC
CASSLAPYEQYF
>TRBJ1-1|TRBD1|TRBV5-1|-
TGCGCCAGCAGCTTGCAAGGGACAGGGGGCACTGAAGCTTTCTTT
CASSLQGTGGTEAFF